Presented here are 26 T cell receptor beta chains from one specimen sequenced in a study of CD4 and CD8 cells across lung adenocarcinoma regions. MiXCR, applied by TCRdb to the PCR reads, yields one record per CDR3 protein. In the table there are around 20,000 distinct CDR3 sequences, roughly 50% of which are singletons. Specimen: CD4+ T cells from the margin of a lung tumor. Receptor source: a male donor with lung adenocarcinoma. The CD4 and CD8 labels of this study may be unreliable.

V and J are TRBV6-5 and TRBJ2-5, with D perhaps assigned TRBD1 or TRBD2 (5 bases each). Looked up from germline, CDR1 is MNHEY and CDR2 is SVGAGI. The CDR3 length is 15 residues. The ends were cut back, 9 bases at V and 4 bases at J, with 21 bases in the middle. In DNA form, the CDR3 reads TGTGCCAGGGGTTACGGGGCCGGTGACCCAGAGACCCAGTACTTC. Translated: CARGYGAGDPETQYF.

About this clonotype: Sequence at one end of the junction differs from germline and may be a read error. The chain employs TRBV10-3 and TRBJ2-3; either TRBD1 or TRBD2 may supply D (5 bases each). CDR1 is ENHRY, CDR2 SYGVKD, per germline. The CDR3 spans 15 residues. The CDR3 DNA is TGTGCCGGGGGTATTCGGGGACGGGGCGAAGATACGCAGTATTTC. Translated, it gives CAGGIRGRGEDTQYF.

J is TRBJ1-2 and V is TRBV6-5; TRBD1 agrees at 8 bases. After removal of 2 bases from V and 8 bases from J, the junction contained 7 bases not matched to a gene. Germline V CDR1 and CDR2: MNHEY, SVGAGI. There are 14 residues in the CDR3. The CDR3 DNA sequence: TGTGCCAGCAGTTACGATGCAGGGGGCTGGGGCTACACCTTC. Its translation: CASSYDAGGWGYTF.

The J gene is TRBJ1-4, the V gene TRBV24-1; tentatively, D is TRBD1 (5 bases). Germline loops: CDR1 KGHDR, CDR2 SFDVKD. Deletions cut 4 bases from V and 7 bases from J, with 9 bases between. The CDR3 spans 13 residues. CDR3 amino acids: CATSDGQLEKLFF. The CDR3 bases are TGTGCCACCAGTGACGGACAACTTGAAAAACTGTTTTTT.

The rearrangement uses TRBV6-1 and TRBJ2-3, with 7 nucleotides matching TRBD2. Germline V gene data show CDR1 as MNHNS and CDR2 as SASEGT. This CDR3 comprises 15 residues. V shed 7 bases and J 5 bases; nucleotides not matched to a gene: 12. DNA for the CDR3: TGTGCCAGCAACACCGGGGCAGGGAGGGGAGATACGCAGTATTTT. It translates to CASNTGAGRGDTQYF.

This clonotype was counted a few times. The rearrangement uses TRBV20-1 and TRBJ2-3; tentative D call: TRBD1 (6 bases). Germline CDR1 and CDR2: DFQATT and SNEGSKA (reference sequence). The CDR3 has 13 residues. Trimming took 3 bases from V and 3 from J, leaving 10 bases between them. The CDR3 DNA reads TGCAGTGCTAGGGAACAGGGTACAGATACGCAGTATTTT. This translates into CSAREQGTDTQYF.

This clonotype was observed a few times. The chain employs TRBV27 and TRBJ2-5, with 13 bases matching TRBD2. Trimming at V came to 6 bases and at J to 5 bases, leaving 9 bases not matched to a gene. This CDR3 has 16 amino acids. Looked up from germline, CDR1 is MNHEY and CDR2 is SMNVEV (reference sequence). The CDR3 protein is CASSRTSGRVGETQYF. CDR3 DNA: TGTGCCAGCAGCCGGACTAGCGGGAGAGTCGGGGAGACCCAGTACTTC.

The gene calls are TRBV6-1 and TRBJ2-3, with 8 bases matching TRBD1. J lost 2 bases, V lost 5 bases, and 6 bases had no gene match. Looked up from germline, CDR1 is MNHNS and CDR2 is SASEGT. This CDR3 is 15 amino acids long. The CDR3 bases are TGTGCCAGCAGTAGCGGACAGGGACACACAGATACGCAGTATTTT. Translated: CASSSGQGHTDTQYF.

This clonotype was seen a few times. The chain couples TRBV15 to TRBJ2-6; 13 bases are shared with TRBD2. Germline V gene sequence: CDR1 LNHNV, CDR2 YYDKDF (reference sequence). V dropped 0 bases and J dropped 4; count of bases not matched to a gene: 9. The length of the CDR3 is 20 residues. The chain's CDR3 is CATSRENGLAGEGGANVLTF. The CDR3 DNA follows: TGTGCCACCAGCAGAGAAAACGGACTAGCGGGAGAAGGCGGGGCCAACGTCCTGACTTTC.

The table lists this clonotype with many counts. The V call is TRBV10-2, the J call TRBJ2-3; D not resolved. The germline gives CDR1 WSHSY, CDR2 SAAADI. The length of the CDR3 is 10 residues. Trimming shortened V by 9 bases and J by 4 bases, and 5 bases separated the two germline ends. The CDR3 DNA follows: TGCGCCAGTAGGGCAGATACGCAGTATTTT. Translating gives CASRADTQYF.

The CDR3 loop reads CAGKGGRGGDTQYF. The CDR3 bases are TGTGCGGGCAAAGGGGGGCGAGGCGGAGATACCCAGTACTTC. The rearrangement links TRBV6-1 to TRBJ2-5, with D tentatively TRBD1 or TRBD2 (6 bases each). This CDR3 has 14 residues. Per germline, CDR1 MNHNS and CDR2 SASEGT.

This clonotype was found a few times. This chain joins TRBV9 and TRBJ2-3; 11 bases match TRBD1. The CDR3 spans 15 residues. The V gene's germline CDR1 is SGDLS and CDR2 YYNGEE. Trimming took 0 bases from V and 6 from J; bases not matched to a gene: 3. The CDR3 DNA follows: TGTGCCAGCAGCGTAGGGGGACAGGGGGTCGATACGCAGTATTTT. Its protein is CASSVGGQGVDTQYF.

This clonotype was counted once. A much larger clone lies a single base off, so this may be a read error. This chain links TRBV20-1 with TRBJ2-5, with a weak D call TRBD2 (5 bases). The DNA end lines up better with TRBJ2-1; the J call may be wrong. This CDR3 is 15 amino acids long. Germline assignment: CDR1 DFQATT and CDR2 SNEGSKA (reference sequence). CDR3 region: CSVTYRAEGYNEQFF. In DNA form, the CDR3 reads TGCAGTGTTACTTATCGGGCCGAGGGCTACAATGAGCAGTTCTTC.

This clonotype was observed at least ten times. The rearrangement joins TRBV4-1 to TRBJ1-2; TRBD1 is a possible D gene (5 bases). Deletions cut 0 bases from V and 4 bases from J, with 18 bases between. Germline V gene data show CDR1 as MGHRA and CDR2 as YSYEKL. The CDR3 totals 17 residues. CDR3 region: CASSQDQYRGLTYGYTF. CDR3 nucleotides: TGCGCCAGCAGCCAAGATCAATATCGGGGGTTAACCTATGGCTACACCTTC.

The chain joins TRBV5-1 to TRBJ2-3, with D possibly being TRBD1 (6 bases). V lost 0 bases and J 4 bases, leaving 12 bases between the germline ends. CDR3 length: 15 amino acids. Germline V gene data show CDR1 as SGHRS and CDR2 as YFSETQ. CDR3 sequence: CASSLAQGRSDTQYF. The CDR3, as DNA: TGCGCCAGCAGCTTGGCGCAGGGGCGGTCAGATACGCAGTATTTT.

This clonotype was observed a handful of times. This rearrangement joins TRBV6-1 to TRBJ2-1; D gene uncertain. The CDR3 has 13 amino acids. CDR1 and CDR2 (germline): MNHNS, SASEGT. The germline V and J ends were trimmed by 2 bases and 3 bases, with 5 bases remaining between them. The CDR3: CASSEIYYNEQFF. DNA for the CDR3: TGTGCCAGCAGTGAAATCTACTACAATGAGCAGTTCTTC.

The chain has TRBV6-1 and TRBJ2-5, with 8 bases aligning to TRBD1. The V and J ends lost 6 bases and 9 bases, in that order; junction bases with no gene match: 12. CDR3 length: 14 amino acids. Germline V lookup: CDR1 MNHNS, CDR2 SASEGT. The CDR3, as DNA: TGTGCCAGCAGACGGGACAGGACCTCCGGGGCCCAGTACTTC. Protein: CASRRDRTSGAQYF.

CDR3 residues: CASTREAKETQYF. CDR3 bases: TGTGCCAGCACACGGGAGGCCAAAGAGACCCAGTACTTC. The chain couples TRBV6-1 to TRBJ2-4, with 7 bases matching TRBD2. The DNA end is more similar to TRBJ2-5, so the J call may be wrong. CDR3 size: 13 residues. Germline V lookup: CDR1 MNHNS, CDR2 SASEGT.

The chain recombines TRBV4-2 with TRBJ2-3; either TRBD1 or TRBD2 may fit D (5 bases each). The CDR3 runs to 16 residues. V was pared by 6 bases and J by 9 bases, with 25 bases between. Germline V gene sequence: CDR1 LGHNA, CDR2 YNFKEQ. For the CDR3, the DNA is TGTGCCAGCAGGGGAGACGGGGCAACCGCCAAAGAGACGCAGTATTTT. It translates to CASRGDGATAKETQYF.

This chain connects TRBV28 to TRBJ2-1; the D is unclear. Trimming took off 3 bases at V and 10 bases at J, with 16 bases between the two ends. There are 14 residues in the CDR3. Germline CDR1 reads MDHEN; CDR2 reads SYDVKM. CDR3 nucleotides: TGTGCCAGCAGTTTTGCCCAAGCCGCCTACGAGCAGTTCTTC. This sequence encodes CASSFAQAAYEQFF.

This clonotype is medium-sized. J is TRBJ1-2 and V is TRBV6-1; TRBD1 matches at 8 bases. Germline V gene lookup returns CDR1 MNHNS and CDR2 SASEGT. V lost 6 bases and J lost 3; bases outside the gene matches: 9. The CDR3 runs to 15 residues. The CDR3 loop is CASRGWTGRDYGYTF. The CDR3 nucleotides are TGTGCCAGCAGGGGATGGACAGGGAGGGACTATGGCTACACCTTC.

The CDR3 DNA follows: TGTGCCACGGGGGACGGGAGCGGTGACCAAGAGACCCAGTACTTC. It specifies CATGDGSGDQETQYF. This rearrangement joins TRBV6-4 to TRBJ2-5, with D possibly being TRBD2 (6 bases). Per the germline V gene, CDR1 is MRHNA and CDR2 is SNTAGT. The CDR3 totals 15 residues. V gave up 10 bases and J gave up 0 bases, with 18 bases separating them.

The chain carries TRBV27 and TRBJ2-7; unclear D gene. Germline-derived CDR1 and CDR2 are MNHEY and SMNVEV (reference sequence). Between the trimmed V and J ends, which lost 5 bases and 1 base, there was a span of 12 bases. This CDR3 has 14 amino acids. The DNA of the CDR3 is TGTGCCAGCAGTCCCGCCATCCTATCCTACGAGCAGTACTTC. Protein product: CASSPAILSYEQYF.

The V and J genes are TRBV6-1 and TRBJ2-3; a weak D match, TRBD1 (6 bases). Per germline, CDR1 MNHNS and CDR2 SASEGT. Deletions cut 8 bases from V and 1 base from J, with 13 bases between. The CDR3 contains 14 residues. CDR3 nucleotide sequence: TGTGCCAGCTCCACAGGGATCGGCACAGATACGCAGTATTTT. Protein sequence: CASSTGIGTDTQYF.

Details on this clonotype: An end of the junction does not agree with germline; a read error may underlie this. V usage is TRBV4-1 and J usage is TRBJ2-3, with D maybe TRBD2 (7 bases). CDR1 and CDR2 (germline): MGHRA, YSYEKL. The CDR3 spans 18 residues. CDR3 DNA sequence: TGCGCCAGCAGCCAAGTGGGTACGGGGGGCCGGGACCTAGATACGCAGTACTTT. Protein sequence: CASSQVGTGGRDLDTQYF.

This clonotype was detected many times. The V and J genes are TRBV30 and TRBJ2-2; D is perhaps TRBD2 (5 bases). The CDR3 length is 15 residues. CDR1 is GTSNPN, CDR2 SVGIG, per germline (reference sequence). Trimming removed 5 bases from V and 6 bases from J, with 19 bases in between. This chain's CDR3 is CAWGNLGSSAGELFF. CDR3 nucleotides: TGTGCCTGGGGTAACTTGGGGAGTTCCGCCGGGGAGCTGTTTTTT.